The 14 T cell receptor beta chains listed next were all sequenced from one sample in a study of T cells after yellow fever vaccination. TCRdb re-called the 5' RACE reads with MiXCR, one entry per CDR3 protein. The sample yields 250,000 to 400,000 distinct CDR3 sequences, 4.1% seen once. The sample consisted of PBMCs, taken 5 days after the yellow fever booster vaccination. These receptors were obtained from a man aged 18-30 years who received the YFV17D yellow fever vaccine.

This clonotype was found many times. The rearrangement joins TRBV5-1 to TRBJ2-5; D not resolved. This CDR3 has 11 residues. V shed 0 bases and J shed 3 bases, with 0 bases lying between them. Germline-derived CDR1 and CDR2 are SGHRS and YFSETQ. CDR3 nucleotide sequence: TGCGCCAGCAGCTTGGAAGAGACCCAGTACTTC. Amino acid sequence: CASSLEETQYF.

The chain uses TRBV27 and TRBJ1-5, with 9 nucleotides matching TRBD1. The V segment lost 8 bases and the J segment 6 bases; nucleotides outside the gene matches: 5. The CDR3 is 13 residues long. The germline gives CDR1 MNHEY, CDR2 SMNVEV (reference sequence). The CDR3 reads CASGQGFAQPQHF. CDR3 DNA sequence: TGTGCCAGCGGACAGGGGTTCGCTCAGCCCCAGCATTTT.

This chain uses TRBV2 with TRBJ2-3; perhaps TRBD2 as D (7 bases). The germline V gene encodes CDR1 SNHLY and CDR2 FYNNEI. V was cut by 8 bases and J by 1 base, with 13 bases left in between. The CDR3 is made up of 14 amino acids. The chain's CDR3 is CASGGAQRTDTQYF. The CDR3 DNA is TGTGCCAGCGGGGGGGCACAGCGCACAGATACGCAGTATTTT.

This clonotype was found many times. The chain has TRBV7-9 and TRBJ1-2; D is possibly TRBD1 (6 bases). This CDR3 has 14 residues. Per germline, CDR1 SEHNR and CDR2 FQNEAQ (reference sequence). Trimming took off 1 base at V and 7 bases at J, with 13 bases between the two ends. DNA of the CDR3: TGTGCCAGCAGCTTAGACAGGGTTCGGAGTGGCTACACCTTC. It translates to CASSLDRVRSGYTF.

This clonotype was seen repeatedly, ten times or more. The rearrangement links TRBV5-1 to TRBJ2-3, with 7 bases matching TRBD1. From germline, CDR1 is SGHRS and CDR2 YFSETQ. This CDR3 is 15 amino acids long. J lost 3 bases, V lost 0 bases, and 4 bases had no gene match. The CDR3 reads CASSLGGGLTDTQYF. For the CDR3, the DNA is TGCGCCAGCAGCTTGGGAGGGGGCTTAACAGATACGCAGTATTTT.

This chain links TRBV20-1 with TRBJ2-3; TRBD2 aligns across 11 bases. The CDR3 loop spans 15 amino acids. The germline gives CDR1 DFQATT, CDR2 SNEGSKA (reference sequence). V was clipped by 5 bases and J by 0 bases; unmatched bases: 4. The CDR3 is CSASRTSGSTDTQYF. CDR3 sequence (DNA): TGCAGTGCTTCCCGGACTAGCGGGAGCACAGATACGCAGTATTTT.

The chain uses TRBV19 and TRBJ2-7; the D gene is possibly TRBD1 (5 bases). The CDR3 spans 14 residues. Trimming removed 2 bases from V and 0 bases from J, with 8 bases in between. From germline, CDR1 is LNHDA and CDR2 SQIVND (reference sequence). The CDR3 loop reads CASSITGDSYEQYV. CDR3 bases: TGTGCCAGTAGTATAACAGGAGACTCCTACGAGCAGTACGTC.

There are a few counts of this clonotype. The rearrangement uses TRBV12-3 or TRBV12-4 and TRBJ2-7; D possibly corresponds to TRBD2 (5 bases). V gave up 2 bases and J gave up 1 base, with 9 bases separating them. The CDR3 sequence is 14 residues long. Here the CDR3 DNA reads TGTGCCAGCAGTTTATGGGGAGAGTCCTACGAGCAGTACTTC. Protein sequence: CASSLWGESYEQYF.

V usage is TRBV2 and J usage is TRBJ2-1; D perhaps matches TRBD2 (7 bases). This CDR3 is 12 amino acids long. Looked up from germline, CDR1 is SNHLY and CDR2 is FYNNEI. DNA of the CDR3: TGTGCAAAGGGAGGGGGGGCCGAAGAGCAGTTCTTC. Its translation: CAKGGGAEEQFF. The whole variable domain, filled in from reference TRBV2 and TRBJ2-1, reads EPEVTQTPSHQVTQMGQEVILRCVPISNHLYFYWYRQILGQKVEFLVSFYNNEISEKSEIFDDQFSVERPDGSNFTLKIRSTKLEDSAMYFCAKGGGAEEQFFGPGTRLTVL.

This clonotype was found many times. The chain has TRBV6-5 and TRBJ1-1; tentative D call: TRBD1 (5 bases). The CDR3 sequence is 16 residues long. The germline V and J ends were trimmed by 0 bases and 3 bases, with 14 bases remaining between them. CDR1 and CDR2 (germline): MNHEY, SVGAGI. The CDR3 sequence is CASSYSGSGRDTEAFF. DNA of the CDR3: TGTGCCAGCAGTTACTCAGGTTCAGGGCGGGACACTGAAGCTTTCTTT.

The chain carries TRBV5-6 and TRBJ2-3; D is perhaps TRBD1 (6 bases). The CDR3 has 15 amino acids. Trimming removed 1 base from V and 1 base from J, with 10 bases in between. CDR1 is SGHDT, CDR2 YYEEEE, per germline. CDR3 bases: TGTGCCAGCAGCTTGTCGACAGGAGGCACAGATACGCAGTATTTT. Its translation: CASSLSTGGTDTQYF. Complete variable domain (other parts from reference TRBV5-6 and TRBJ2-3): DAGVTQSPTHLIKTRGQQVTLRCSPKSGHDTVSWYQQALGQGPQFIFQYYEEEERQRGNFPDRFSGHQFPNYSSELNVNALLLGDSALYLCASSLSTGGTDTQYFGPGTRLTVL.

This clonotype has more than one count but fewer than ten. The rearrangement links TRBV20-1 to TRBJ2-2, with 8 bases matching TRBD2. Germline-derived CDR1 and CDR2 are DFQATT and SNEGSKA (reference sequence). This CDR3 contains 17 residues. V shed 2 bases and J 6 bases; nucleotides not matched to a gene: 14. CDR3 DNA: TGCAGTGCTAGACACGCCCGGGGGGGCGGGTCGGCCGGGGAGCTGTTTTTT. Amino acids: CSARHARGGGSAGELFF.

The table lists this clonotype with many counts. The chain recombines TRBV11-2 with TRBJ2-2; weak D call: TRBD2 (5 bases). CDR1 is SGHAT and CDR2 is FQNNGV in the germline V gene. V gave up 5 bases and J gave up 5 bases, with 9 bases separating them. CDR3 size: 13 residues. The CDR3 spells CASSRGWTGELFF. CDR3 in DNA: TGTGCCAGCAGCCGAGGGTGGACCGGGGAGCTGTTTTTT.

This clonotype was observed a few times. The V call is TRBV2, the J call TRBJ2-3, with 7 bases matching TRBD2. CDR3 length equals 15 residues. CDR1 SNHLY and CDR2 FYNNEI come from the germline V gene. V gave up 4 bases and J gave up 2 bases; unmatched junction bases: 6. CDR3 coding DNA: TGTGCCAGCAGTGTTTATCGGGGGGACACAGATACGCAGTATTTT. It specifies CASSVYRGDTDTQYF.